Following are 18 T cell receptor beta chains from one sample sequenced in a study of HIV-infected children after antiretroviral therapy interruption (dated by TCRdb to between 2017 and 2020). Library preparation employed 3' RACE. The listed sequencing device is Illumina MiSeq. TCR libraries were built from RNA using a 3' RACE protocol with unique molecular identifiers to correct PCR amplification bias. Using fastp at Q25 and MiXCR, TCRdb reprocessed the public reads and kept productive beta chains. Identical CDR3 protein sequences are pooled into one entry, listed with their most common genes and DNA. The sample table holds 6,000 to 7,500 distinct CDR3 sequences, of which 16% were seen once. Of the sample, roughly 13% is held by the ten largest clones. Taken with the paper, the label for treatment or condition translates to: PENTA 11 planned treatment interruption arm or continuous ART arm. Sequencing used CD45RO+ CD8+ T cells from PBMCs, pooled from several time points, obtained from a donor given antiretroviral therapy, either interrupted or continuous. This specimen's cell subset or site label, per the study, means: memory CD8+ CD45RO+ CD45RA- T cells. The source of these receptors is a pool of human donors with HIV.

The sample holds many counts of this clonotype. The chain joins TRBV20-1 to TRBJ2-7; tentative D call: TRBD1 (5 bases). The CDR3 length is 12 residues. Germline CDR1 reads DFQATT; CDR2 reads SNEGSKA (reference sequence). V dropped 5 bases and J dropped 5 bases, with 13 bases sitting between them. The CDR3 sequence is CSAAARGDEQYF. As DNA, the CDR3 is TGCAGTGCTGCAGCTAGGGGCGACGAGCAGTACTTC.

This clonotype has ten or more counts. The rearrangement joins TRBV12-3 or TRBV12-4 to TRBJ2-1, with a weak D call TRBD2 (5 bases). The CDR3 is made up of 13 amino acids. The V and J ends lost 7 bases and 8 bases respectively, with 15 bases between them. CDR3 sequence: CASTLDSPDEQFF. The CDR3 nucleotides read TGTGCCAGCACCCTGGACTCCCCCGATGAGCAGTTCTTC.

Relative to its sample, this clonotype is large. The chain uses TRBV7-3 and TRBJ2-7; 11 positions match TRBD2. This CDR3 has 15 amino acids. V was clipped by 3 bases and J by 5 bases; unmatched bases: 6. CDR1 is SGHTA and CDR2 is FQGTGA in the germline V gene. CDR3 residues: CASSFTSGSLHEQYF. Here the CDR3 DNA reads TGTGCCAGCAGCTTCACTAGCGGGAGCCTCCACGAGCAGTACTTC.

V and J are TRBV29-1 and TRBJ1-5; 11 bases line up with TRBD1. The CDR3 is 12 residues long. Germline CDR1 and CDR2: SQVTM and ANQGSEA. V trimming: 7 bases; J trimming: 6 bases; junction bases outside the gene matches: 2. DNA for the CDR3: TGCAGCGCAGGACAGGGGGCTCAGCCCCAGCATTTT. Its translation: CSAGQGAQPQHF.

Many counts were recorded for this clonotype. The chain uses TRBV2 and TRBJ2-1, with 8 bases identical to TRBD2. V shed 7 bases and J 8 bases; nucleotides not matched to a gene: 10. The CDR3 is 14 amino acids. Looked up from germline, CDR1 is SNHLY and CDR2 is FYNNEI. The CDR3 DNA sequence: TGTGCCAGCACCAGAACGGGGGGGCTCGATGAGCAGTTCTTC. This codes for CASTRTGGLDEQFF.

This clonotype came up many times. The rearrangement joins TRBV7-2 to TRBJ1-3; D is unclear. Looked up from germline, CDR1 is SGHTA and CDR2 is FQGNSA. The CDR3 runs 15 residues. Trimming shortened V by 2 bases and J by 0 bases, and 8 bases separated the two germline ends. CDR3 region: CASSLQDFSGNTIYF. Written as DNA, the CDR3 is TGTGCCAGCAGCTTACAGGATTTCTCTGGAAACACCATATATTTT.

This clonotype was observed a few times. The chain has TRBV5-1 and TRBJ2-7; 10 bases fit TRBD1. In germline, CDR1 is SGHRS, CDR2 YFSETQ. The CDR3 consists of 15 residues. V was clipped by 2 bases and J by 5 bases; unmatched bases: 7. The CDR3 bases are TGCGCCAGCAGCTTCGGGACAGGGGACGTCGACGAGCAGTACTTC. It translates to CASSFGTGDVDEQYF.

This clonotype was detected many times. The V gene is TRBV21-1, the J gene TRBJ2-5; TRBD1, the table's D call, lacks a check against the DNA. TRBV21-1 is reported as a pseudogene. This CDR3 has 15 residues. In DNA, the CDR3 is TGTGCCAGCAGCGGGACCTTCGAGTACCAAGAGACCCAGTACTTC. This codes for CASSGTFEYQETQYF.

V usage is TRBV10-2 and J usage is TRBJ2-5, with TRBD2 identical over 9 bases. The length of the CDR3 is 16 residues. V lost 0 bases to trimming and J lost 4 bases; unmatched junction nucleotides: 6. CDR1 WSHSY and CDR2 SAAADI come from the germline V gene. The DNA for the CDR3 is TGCGCCAGCAGTGAGTCGATTTTGGGACTAGCAGAGACCCAGTACTTC. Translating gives CASSESILGLAETQYF.

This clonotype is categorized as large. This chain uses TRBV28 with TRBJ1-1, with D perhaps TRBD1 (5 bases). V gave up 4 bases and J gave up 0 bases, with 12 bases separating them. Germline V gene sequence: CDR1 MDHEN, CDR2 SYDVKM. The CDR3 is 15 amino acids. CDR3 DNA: TGTGCCAGCAGTTGGAAGGGGTCGGTGAACACTGAAGCTTTCTTT. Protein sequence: CASSWKGSVNTEAFF.

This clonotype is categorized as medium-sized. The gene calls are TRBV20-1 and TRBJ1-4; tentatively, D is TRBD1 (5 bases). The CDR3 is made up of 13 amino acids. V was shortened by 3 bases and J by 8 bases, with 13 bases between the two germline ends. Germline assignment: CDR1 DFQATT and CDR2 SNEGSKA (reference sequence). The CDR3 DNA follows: TGCAGTGCTAGTGGCCAGGGAAACGAAAAACTGTTTTTT. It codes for CSASGQGNEKLFF.

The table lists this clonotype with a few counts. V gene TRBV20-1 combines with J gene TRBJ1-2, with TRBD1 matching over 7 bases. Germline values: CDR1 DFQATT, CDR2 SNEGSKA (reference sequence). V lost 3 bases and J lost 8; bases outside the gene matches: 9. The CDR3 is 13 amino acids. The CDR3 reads CSASDRVLRGYTF. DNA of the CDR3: TGCAGTGCTAGTGACAGGGTCCTCAGAGGCTACACCTTC.

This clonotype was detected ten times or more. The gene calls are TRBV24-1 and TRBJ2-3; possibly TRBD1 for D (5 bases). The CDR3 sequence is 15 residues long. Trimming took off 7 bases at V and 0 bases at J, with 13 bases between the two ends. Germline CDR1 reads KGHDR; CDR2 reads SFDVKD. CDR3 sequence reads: CATRVGHPSTDTQYF. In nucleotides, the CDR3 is TGTGCCACCAGAGTTGGACATCCTAGCACAGATACGCAGTATTTT.

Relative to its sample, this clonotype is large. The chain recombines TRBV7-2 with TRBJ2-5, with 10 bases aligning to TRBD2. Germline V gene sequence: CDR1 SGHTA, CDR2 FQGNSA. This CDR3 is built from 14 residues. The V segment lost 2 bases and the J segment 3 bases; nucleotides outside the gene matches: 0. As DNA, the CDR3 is TGTGCCAGCAGCTTAACTAGCGGGGAAGAGACCCAGTACTTC. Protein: CASSLTSGEETQYF.

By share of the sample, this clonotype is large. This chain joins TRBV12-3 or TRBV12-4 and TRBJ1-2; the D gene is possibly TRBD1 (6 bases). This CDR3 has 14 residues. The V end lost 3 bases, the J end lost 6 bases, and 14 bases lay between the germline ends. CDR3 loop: CASSFIGGRDGYTF. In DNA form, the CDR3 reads TGTGCCAGCAGTTTCATTGGGGGCCGGGATGGCTACACCTTC.

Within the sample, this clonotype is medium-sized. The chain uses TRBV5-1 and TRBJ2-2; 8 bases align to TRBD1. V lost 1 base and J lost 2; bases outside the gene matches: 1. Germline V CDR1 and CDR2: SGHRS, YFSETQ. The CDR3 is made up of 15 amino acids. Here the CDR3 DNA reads TGCGCCAGCAGCTTGCCAGGGGGCAACACCGGGGAGCTGTTTTTT. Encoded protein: CASSLPGGNTGELFF.

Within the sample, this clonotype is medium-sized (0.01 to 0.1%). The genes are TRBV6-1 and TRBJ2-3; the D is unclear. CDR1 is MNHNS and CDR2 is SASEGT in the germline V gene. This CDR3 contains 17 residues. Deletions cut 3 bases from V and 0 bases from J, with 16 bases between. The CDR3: CASSEIGWAASTDTQYF. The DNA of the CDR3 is TGTGCCAGCAGTGAGATCGGATGGGCAGCTAGCACAGATACGCAGTATTTT.

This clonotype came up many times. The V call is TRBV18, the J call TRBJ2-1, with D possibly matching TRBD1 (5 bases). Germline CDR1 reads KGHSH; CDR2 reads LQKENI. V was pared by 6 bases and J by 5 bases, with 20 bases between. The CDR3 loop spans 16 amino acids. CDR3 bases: TGTGCCAGCTCCTTCAAGCAGGGCCCAACCGACAATGAGCAGTTCTTC. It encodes CASSFKQGPTDNEQFF.